This TCR beta chain was sequenced during a study of blood T cell repertoires in COVID-19. Study-wide context: There were acute and convalescent COVID-19 samples, and they came from the United States, Italy and Spain. T cells, B-cell-depleted T cells, or PBMCs supplied cDNA or gDNA.

Under the authors' procedure: Reference gene primer amplification in the assay estimated nucleated cell counts. Only in-frame clones appear in the TCRdb table, and some are missing; sequencing was by immunoSEQ multiplex PCR. D and trimming were read from the DNA, whereas the V and J calls and clone size are those reported in that table. The repertoire consists of fewer than 350,000 clones, with about nine tenths occurring once and the leading ten covering about 12%. A Seattle source enrolled patients during active infection and followed them longitudinally. CDR1 and CDR2 (germline): KGHSH, LQKENI. This CDR3 has 17 residues. V shed 2 bases and J shed 0 bases, with 14 bases lying between them.

The chain uses TRBV18 and TRBJ1-5; no reliable D call. The source material was peripheral blood. This receptor was taken from a woman in her twenties or thirties with COVID-19, enrolled during active disease. CDR3 nucleotide sequence: TGTGCCAGCTCACCAAGTATTGTTCAGAATAGCAATCAGCCCCAGCATTTT. Translated: CASSPSIVQNSNQPQHF. The full variable domain, completed using reference TRBV18 and TRBJ1-5, is NAGVMQNPRHLVRRRGQEARLRCSPMKGHSHVYWYRQLPEEGLKFMVYLQKENIIDESGMPKERFSAEFPKEGPSILRIQQVVRGDSAAYFCASSPSIVQNSNQPQHFGDGTRLSIL.